The entry below describes one TCR beta chain. These data come from a study of cytomegalovirus exposure and HLA in healthy donors. The PCR contained 60 Vbeta and 13 Jbeta primers. TCRdb's table, derived via immunoSEQ multiplex PCR, lists solely in-frame clones and lacks some. The sample records around 170,000 clones, roughly 80% being singletons. From germline, CDR1 is ENHRY and CDR2 SYGVKD. The CDR3 is 15 residues long. Trimming at V came to 6 bases and at J to 5 bases, leaving 7 bases not matched to a gene. The chain uses TRBV10-3 and TRBJ1-6; 7 nucleotides match TRBD1. This TCR was sampled from a man aged 50-59 years in good health and CMV-seronegative. The sequenced sample consisted of PBMCs. The CDR3 is CAIRIRDSDNSPLHF. The CDR3 DNA reads as TGTGCCATCAGGATCCGGGACAGCGATAATTCACCCCTCCACTTT.